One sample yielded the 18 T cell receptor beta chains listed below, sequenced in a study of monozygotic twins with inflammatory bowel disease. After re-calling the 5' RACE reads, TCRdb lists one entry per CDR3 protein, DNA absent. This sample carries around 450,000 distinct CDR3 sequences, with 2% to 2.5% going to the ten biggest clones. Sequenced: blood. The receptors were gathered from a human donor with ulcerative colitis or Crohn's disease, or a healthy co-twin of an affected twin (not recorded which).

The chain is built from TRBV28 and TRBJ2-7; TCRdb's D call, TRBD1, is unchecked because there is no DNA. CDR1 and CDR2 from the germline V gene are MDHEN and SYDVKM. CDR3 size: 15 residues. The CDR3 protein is CASYSVDRGRVEQYF.

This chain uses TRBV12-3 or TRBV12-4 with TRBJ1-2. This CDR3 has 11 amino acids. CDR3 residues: CASSLNYGYTF.

The CDR3 loop is CASSFETAGTGELFF. The chain is built from TRBV28 and TRBJ2-2; the D call from TCRdb, TRBD1, cannot be confirmed without DNA. There are 15 residues in the CDR3. CDR1 and CDR2 (germline): MDHEN, SYDVKM.

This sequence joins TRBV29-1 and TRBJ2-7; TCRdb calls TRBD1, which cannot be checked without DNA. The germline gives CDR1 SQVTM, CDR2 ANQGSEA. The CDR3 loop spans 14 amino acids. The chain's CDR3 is CSVEDRDRGYEQYF.

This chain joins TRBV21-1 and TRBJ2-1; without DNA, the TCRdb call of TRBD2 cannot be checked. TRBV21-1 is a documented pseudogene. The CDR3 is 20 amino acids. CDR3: CASSKIRQGSRASSYNEQFF.

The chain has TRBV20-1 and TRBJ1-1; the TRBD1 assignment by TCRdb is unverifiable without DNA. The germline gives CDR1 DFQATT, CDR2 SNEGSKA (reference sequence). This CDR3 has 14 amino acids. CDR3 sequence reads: CSARVPTRNTEAFF.

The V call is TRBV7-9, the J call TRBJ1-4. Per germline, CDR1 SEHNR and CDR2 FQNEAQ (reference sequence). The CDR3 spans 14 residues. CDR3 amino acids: CASSLGGENEKLFF.

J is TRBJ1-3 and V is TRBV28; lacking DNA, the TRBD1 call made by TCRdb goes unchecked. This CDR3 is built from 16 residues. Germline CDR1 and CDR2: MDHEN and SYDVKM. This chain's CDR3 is CASSRGQANSGNTIYF.

Here the CDR3 reads CATREEGLAGDLDTGELFF. The genes are TRBV15 and TRBJ2-2; there is no DNA to check the TCRdb D call of TRBD2. CDR1 is LNHNV, CDR2 YYDKDF, per germline (reference sequence). The CDR3 runs 19 residues.

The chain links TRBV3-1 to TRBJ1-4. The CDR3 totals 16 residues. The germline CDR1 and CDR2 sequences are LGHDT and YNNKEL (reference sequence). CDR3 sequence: CASSQARPSTNEKLFF.

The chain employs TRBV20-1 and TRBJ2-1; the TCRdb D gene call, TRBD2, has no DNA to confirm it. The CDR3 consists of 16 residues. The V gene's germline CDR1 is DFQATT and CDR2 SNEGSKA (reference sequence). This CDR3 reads CSARVQTSGRHNEQFF.

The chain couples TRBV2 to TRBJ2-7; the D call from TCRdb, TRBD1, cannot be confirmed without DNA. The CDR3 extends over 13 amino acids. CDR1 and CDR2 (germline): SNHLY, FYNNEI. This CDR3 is CATEGQGGDEQYF.

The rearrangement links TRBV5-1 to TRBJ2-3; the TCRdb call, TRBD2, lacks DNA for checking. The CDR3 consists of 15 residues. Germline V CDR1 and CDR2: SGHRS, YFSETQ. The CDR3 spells CASSLGASVGDTQYF.

The CDR3 spells CSAKGPGTDTQYF. The rearrangement joins TRBV20-1 to TRBJ2-3; the D call of TRBD2 rests on TCRdb alone, since no DNA is present to check it. CDR3 length equals 13 residues. Germline V gene data show CDR1 as DFQATT and CDR2 as SNEGSKA (reference sequence).

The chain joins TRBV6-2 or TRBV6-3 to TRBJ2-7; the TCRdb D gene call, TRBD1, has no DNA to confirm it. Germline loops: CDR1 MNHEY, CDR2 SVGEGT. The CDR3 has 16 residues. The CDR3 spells CASKPPGQVYFHEQYF.

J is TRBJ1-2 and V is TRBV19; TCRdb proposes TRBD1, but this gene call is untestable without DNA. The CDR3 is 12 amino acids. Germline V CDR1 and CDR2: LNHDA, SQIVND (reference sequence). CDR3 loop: CASSGSGNGYTF. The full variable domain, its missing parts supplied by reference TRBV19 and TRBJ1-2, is DGGITQSPKYLFRKEGQNVTLSCEQNLNHDAMYWYRQDPGQGLRLIYYSQIVNDFQKGDIAEGYSVSREKKESFPLTVTSAQKNPTAFYLCASSGSGNGYTFGSGTRLTVV.

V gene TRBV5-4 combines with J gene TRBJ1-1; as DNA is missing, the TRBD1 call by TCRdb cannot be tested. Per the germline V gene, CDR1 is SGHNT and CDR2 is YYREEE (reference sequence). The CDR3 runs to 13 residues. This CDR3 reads CASGGVQGEKAFF.

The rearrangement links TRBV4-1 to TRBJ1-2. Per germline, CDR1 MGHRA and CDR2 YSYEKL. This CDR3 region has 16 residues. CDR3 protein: CASSQDLGNPFHGYTF.